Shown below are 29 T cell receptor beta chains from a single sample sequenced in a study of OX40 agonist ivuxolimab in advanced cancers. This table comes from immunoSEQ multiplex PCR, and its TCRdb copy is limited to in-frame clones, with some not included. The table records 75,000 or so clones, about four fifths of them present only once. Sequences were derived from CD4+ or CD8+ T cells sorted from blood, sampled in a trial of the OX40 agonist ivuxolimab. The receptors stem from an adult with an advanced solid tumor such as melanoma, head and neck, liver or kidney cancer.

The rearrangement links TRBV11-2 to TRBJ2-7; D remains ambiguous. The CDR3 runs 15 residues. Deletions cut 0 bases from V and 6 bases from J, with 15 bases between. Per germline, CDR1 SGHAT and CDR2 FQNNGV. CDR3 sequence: CASSLEGPNYSEQYF. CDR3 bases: TGTGCCAGCAGCTTAGAGGGTCCTAACTACTCCGAGCAGTACTTC.

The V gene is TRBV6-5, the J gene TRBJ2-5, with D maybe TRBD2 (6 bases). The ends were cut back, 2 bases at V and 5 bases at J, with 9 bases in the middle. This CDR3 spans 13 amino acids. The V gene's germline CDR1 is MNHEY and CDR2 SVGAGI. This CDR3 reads CASSYAGMETQYF. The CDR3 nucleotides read TGTGCCAGCAGTTACGCGGGGATGGAGACCCAGTACTTC.

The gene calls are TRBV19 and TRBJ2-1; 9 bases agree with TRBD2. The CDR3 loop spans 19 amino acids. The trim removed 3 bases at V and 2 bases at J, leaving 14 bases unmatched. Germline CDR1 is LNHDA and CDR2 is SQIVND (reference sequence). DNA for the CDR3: TGTGCCAGTAGTATCCTGGGCACGGGGCGGGAGGGCCCCTACAATGAGCAGTTCTTC. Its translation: CASSILGTGREGPYNEQFF.

For the CDR3, the DNA is TGTGCCAGCAGCCCCGGGACAGGGGGTATGGAGACCCAGTACTTC. This sequence encodes CASSPGTGGMETQYF. This chain links TRBV7-2 with TRBJ2-5; 11 nucleotides match TRBD1. The V gene end was trimmed by 5 bases and the J gene end by 5 bases; junction bases not matched to a gene: 7. This CDR3 is built from 15 residues. Looked up from germline, CDR1 is SGHTA and CDR2 is FQGNSA.

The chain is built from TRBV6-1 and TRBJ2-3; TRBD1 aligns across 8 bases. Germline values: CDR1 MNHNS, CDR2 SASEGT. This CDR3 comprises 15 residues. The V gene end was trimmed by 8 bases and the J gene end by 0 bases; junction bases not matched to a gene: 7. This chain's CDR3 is CASSPRTGSTDTQYF. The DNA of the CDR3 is TGTGCCAGCTCGCCCCGGACAGGGAGCACAGATACGCAGTATTTT.

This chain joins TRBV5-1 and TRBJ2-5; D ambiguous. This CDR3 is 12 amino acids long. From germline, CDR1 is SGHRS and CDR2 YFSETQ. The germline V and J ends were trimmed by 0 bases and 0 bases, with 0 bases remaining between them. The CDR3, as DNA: TGCGCCAGCAGCTTGGACCAAGAGACCCAGTACTTC. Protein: CASSLDQETQYF.

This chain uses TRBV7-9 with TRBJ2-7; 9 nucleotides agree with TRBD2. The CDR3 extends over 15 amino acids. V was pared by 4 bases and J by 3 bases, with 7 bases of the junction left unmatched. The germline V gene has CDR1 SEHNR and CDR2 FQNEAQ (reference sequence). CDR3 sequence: CASSSSGRFGYEQYF. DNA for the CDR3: TGTGCCAGCAGCTCCAGCGGGAGGTTCGGCTACGAGCAGTACTTC.

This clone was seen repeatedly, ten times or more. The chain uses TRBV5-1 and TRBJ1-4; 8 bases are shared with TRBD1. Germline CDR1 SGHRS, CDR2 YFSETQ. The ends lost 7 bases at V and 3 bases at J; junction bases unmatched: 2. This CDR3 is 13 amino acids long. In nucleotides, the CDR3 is TGCGCCAGCGGACAGGGACCTAATGAAAAACTGTTTTTT. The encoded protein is CASGQGPNEKLFF.

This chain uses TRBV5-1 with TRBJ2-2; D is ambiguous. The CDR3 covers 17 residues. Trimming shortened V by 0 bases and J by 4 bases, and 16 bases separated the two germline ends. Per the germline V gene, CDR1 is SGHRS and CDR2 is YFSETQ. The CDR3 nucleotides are TGCGCCAGCAGCTTGGCCCCTCGAGACCGTGGCACCGGGGAGCTGTTTTTT. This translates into CASSLAPRDRGTGELFF.

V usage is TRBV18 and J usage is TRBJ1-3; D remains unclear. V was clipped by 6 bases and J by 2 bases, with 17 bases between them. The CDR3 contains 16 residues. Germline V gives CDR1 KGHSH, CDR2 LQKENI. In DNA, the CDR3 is TGTGCCAGCTCCCCGGCGGGCTTGAAGGCTGGAAACACCATATATTTT. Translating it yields CASSPAGLKAGNTIYF.

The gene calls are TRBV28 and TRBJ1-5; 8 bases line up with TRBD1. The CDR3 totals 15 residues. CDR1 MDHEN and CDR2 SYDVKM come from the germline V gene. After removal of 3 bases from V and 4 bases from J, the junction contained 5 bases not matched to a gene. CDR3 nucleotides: TGTGCCAGCAGTTTTGGGACAGGAGGGAATCAGCCCCAGCATTTT. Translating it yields CASSFGTGGNQPQHF.

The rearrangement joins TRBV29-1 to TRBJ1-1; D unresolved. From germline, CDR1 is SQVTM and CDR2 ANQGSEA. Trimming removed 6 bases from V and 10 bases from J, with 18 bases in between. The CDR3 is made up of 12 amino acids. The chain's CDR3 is CSVYARWEGAFF. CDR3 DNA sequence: TGCAGCGTGTATGCCCGTTGGGAGGGAGCTTTCTTT.

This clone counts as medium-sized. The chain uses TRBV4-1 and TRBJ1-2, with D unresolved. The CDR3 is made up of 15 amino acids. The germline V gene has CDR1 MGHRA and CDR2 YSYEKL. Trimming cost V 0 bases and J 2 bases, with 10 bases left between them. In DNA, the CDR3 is TGCGCCAGCAGCCAAGATCCAGGTATGAACTATGGCTACACCTTC. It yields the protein CASSQDPGMNYGYTF.

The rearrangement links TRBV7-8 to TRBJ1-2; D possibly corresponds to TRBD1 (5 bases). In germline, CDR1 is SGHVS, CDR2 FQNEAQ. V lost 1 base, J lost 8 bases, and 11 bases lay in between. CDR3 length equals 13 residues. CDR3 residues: CASSLVAGSGYTF. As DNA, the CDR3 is TGTGCCAGCAGCTTAGTGGCAGGGAGCGGCTACACCTTC. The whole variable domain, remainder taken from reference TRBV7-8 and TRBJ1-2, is GAGVSQSPRYKVAKRGQDVALRCDPISGHVSLFWYQQALGQGPEFLTYFQNEAQLDKSGLPSDRFFAERPEGSVSTLKIQRTQQEDSAVYLCASSLVAGSGYTFGSGTRLTVV.

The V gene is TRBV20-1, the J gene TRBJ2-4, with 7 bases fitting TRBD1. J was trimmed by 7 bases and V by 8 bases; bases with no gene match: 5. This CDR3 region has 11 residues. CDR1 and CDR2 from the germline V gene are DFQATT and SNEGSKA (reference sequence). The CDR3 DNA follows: TGCAGTCTACAGGGGCTGAACATTCAGTACTTC. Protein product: CSLQGLNIQYF.

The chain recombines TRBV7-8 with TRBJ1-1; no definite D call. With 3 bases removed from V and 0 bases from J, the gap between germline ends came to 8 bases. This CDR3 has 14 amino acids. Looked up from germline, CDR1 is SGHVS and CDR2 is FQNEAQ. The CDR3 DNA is TGTGCCAGCAGCTTTAATGTCTTGAACACTGAAGCTTTCTTT. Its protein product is CASSFNVLNTEAFF.

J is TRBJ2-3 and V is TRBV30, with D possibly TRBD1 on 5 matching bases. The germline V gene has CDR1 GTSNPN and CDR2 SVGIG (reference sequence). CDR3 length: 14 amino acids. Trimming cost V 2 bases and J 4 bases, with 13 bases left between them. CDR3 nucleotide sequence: TGTGCCTGGAGTACAGCTCAGGGCGCAGATACGCAGTATTTT. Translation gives CAWSTAQGADTQYF.

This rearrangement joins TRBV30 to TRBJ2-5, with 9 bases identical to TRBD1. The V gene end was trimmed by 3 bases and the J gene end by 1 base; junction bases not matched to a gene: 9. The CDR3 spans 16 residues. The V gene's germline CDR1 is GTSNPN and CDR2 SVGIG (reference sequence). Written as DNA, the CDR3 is TGTGCCTGGAGCCGAGGGACAGGGAGGATCCAAGAGACCCAGTACTTC. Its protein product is CAWSRGTGRIQETQYF.

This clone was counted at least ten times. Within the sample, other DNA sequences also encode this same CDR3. The CDR3 loop is CASSQAGGGQPQHF. In nucleotides, the CDR3 is TGCGCCAGCAGCCAAGCGGGGGGCGGGCAGCCCCAGCATTTT. The rearrangement links TRBV4-3 to TRBJ1-5; D is perhaps TRBD1 (6 bases). V was cut by 1 base and J by 7 bases, with 11 bases left in between. CDR1 is LGHNA, CDR2 YSLEER, per germline. CDR3 length: 14 amino acids.

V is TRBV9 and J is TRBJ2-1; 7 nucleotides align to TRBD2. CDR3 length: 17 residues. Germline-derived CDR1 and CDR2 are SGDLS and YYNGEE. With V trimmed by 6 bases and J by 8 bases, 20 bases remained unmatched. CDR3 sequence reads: CASNPPPRAGDTDEQFF. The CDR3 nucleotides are TGTGCCAGCAATCCTCCCCCACGGGCGGGAGATACCGATGAGCAGTTCTTC.

The CDR3, as DNA: TGTGCCAGCAGTTCATACATATCGGGACTAGCGGGATCATACAATGAGCAGTTCTTC. Translation: CASSSYISGLAGSYNEQFF. The chain is built from TRBV28 and TRBJ2-1, with 13 nucleotides matching TRBD2. V gave up 4 bases and J gave up 4 bases; unmatched junction bases: 13. The CDR3 consists of 19 residues. Per germline, CDR1 MDHEN and CDR2 SYDVKM.

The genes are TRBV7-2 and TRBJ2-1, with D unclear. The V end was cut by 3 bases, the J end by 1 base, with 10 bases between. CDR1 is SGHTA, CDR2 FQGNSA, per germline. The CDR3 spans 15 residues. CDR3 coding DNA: TGTGCCAGCAGCTTCCAGCTCAGGTCCTACAATGAGCAGTTCTTC. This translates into CASSFQLRSYNEQFF.

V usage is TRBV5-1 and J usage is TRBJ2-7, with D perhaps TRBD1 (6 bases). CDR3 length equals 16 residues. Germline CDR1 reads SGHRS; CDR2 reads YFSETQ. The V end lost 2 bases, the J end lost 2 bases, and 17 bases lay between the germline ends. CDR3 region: CASSFGQGFIAYEQYF. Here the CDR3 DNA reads TGCGCCAGCAGCTTTGGGCAGGGGTTTATAGCCTACGAGCAGTACTTC.

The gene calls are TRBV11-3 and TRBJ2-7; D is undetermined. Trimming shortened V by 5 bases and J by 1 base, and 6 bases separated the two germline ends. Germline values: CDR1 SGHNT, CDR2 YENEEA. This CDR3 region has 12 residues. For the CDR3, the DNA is TGTGCCAGCAGCCCCCATTCCTACGAGCAGTACTTC. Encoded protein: CASSPHSYEQYF. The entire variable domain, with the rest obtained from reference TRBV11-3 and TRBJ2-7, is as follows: EAGVVQSPRYKIIEKKQPVAFWCNPISGHNTLYWYLQNLGQGPELLIRYENEEAVDDSQLPKDRFSAERLKGVDSTLKIQPAELGDSAVYLCASSPHSYEQYFGPGTRLTVT.

CDR3 sequence: CASSTGTGGYNEQFF. CDR3 sequence (DNA): TGTGCCAGTAGTACCGGGACAGGGGGCTACAATGAGCAGTTCTTC. The chain couples TRBV19 to TRBJ2-1, with 11 bases identical to TRBD1. The CDR3 has 15 amino acids. Looked up from germline, CDR1 is LNHDA and CDR2 is SQIVND (reference sequence). With 4 bases clipped from V and 3 bases from J, the junction kept 2 bases outside the gene matches.

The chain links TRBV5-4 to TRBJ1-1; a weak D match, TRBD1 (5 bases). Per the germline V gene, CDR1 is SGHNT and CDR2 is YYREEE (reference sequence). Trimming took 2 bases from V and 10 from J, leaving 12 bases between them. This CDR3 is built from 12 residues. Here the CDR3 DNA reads TGTGCCAGCAGCTTTAGGCAGGGATTAGCTTTCTTT. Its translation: CASSFRQGLAFF.

CDR3 nucleotide sequence: TGTGCCAGCAGCGTAGGAGGATTGAAGGATACGCAGTATTTT. This encodes CASSVGGLKDTQYF. The rearrangement uses TRBV9 and TRBJ2-3; D not certain. CDR1 SGDLS and CDR2 YYNGEE come from the germline V gene. CDR3 length: 14 residues. Trimming shortened V by 0 bases and J by 6 bases, and 11 bases separated the two germline ends.

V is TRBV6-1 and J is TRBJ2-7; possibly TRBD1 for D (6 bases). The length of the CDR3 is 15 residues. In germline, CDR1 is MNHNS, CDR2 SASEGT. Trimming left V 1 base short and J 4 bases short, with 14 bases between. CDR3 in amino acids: CASSEGWAGEYEQYF. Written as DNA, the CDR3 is TGTGCCAGCAGTGAAGGGTGGGCAGGGGAGTACGAGCAGTACTTC.

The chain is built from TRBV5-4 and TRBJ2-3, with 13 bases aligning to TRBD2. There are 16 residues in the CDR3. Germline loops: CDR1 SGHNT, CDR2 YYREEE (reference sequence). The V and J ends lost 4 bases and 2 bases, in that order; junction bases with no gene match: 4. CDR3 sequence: CASSPGLAGDTDTQYF. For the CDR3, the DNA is TGTGCCAGCAGCCCCGGACTAGCGGGGGACACAGATACGCAGTATTTT.